A single sample gave rise to the 20 T cell receptor beta chains below, sequenced in a study of T cells after yellow fever vaccination. TCRdb re-derived calls from the 5' RACE reads in MiXCR, one entry per CDR3 protein. The data hold about 320,000 distinct CDR3 sequences, with around 4.5% observed a single time. The sample was PBMCs, taken 15 days after the yellow fever booster vaccination. The receptors shown here come from a young man who received the YFV17D yellow fever vaccine.

This chain joins TRBV7-6 and TRBJ2-7; tentatively, D is TRBD1 or TRBD2 (6 bases each). Germline loops: CDR1 SGHVS, CDR2 FNYEAQ. The CDR3 covers 12 residues. Between the trimmed V and J ends, which lost 11 bases and 3 bases, there was a span of 14 bases. The CDR3 sequence is CAGGRHYYEQYF. DNA for the CDR3: TGTGCCGGGGGGCGACATTACTACGAGCAGTACTTC.

This clonotype was found a few times. The genes are TRBV5-4 and TRBJ1-2, with unresolved D. Trimming stripped 0 bases from V and 3 bases from J, with 12 bases between. Germline V gene data show CDR1 as SGHNT and CDR2 as YYREEE (reference sequence). This CDR3 is built from 15 residues. CDR3 region: CASSLATTIYYGYTF. As DNA, the CDR3 is TGTGCCAGCAGCTTGGCCACGACCATATACTATGGCTACACCTTC. The complete variable domain, with remaining parts taken from reference TRBV5-4 and TRBJ1-2, reads ETGVTQSPTHLIKTRGQQVTLRCSSQSGHNTVSWYQQALGQGPQFIFQYYREEENGRGNFPPRFSGLQFPNYSSELNVNALELDDSALYLCASSLATTIYYGYTFGSGTRLTVV.

This clonotype was recorded many times. The J gene is TRBJ2-5, the V gene TRBV7-2; no clear D. The CDR3 has 16 residues. Germline values: CDR1 SGHTA, CDR2 FQGNSA. Trimming shortened V by 1 base and J by 0 bases, and 12 bases separated the two germline ends. This CDR3 is CASSLVRALYQETQYF. The CDR3 DNA is TGTGCCAGCAGCTTAGTGAGAGCCCTGTACCAAGAGACCCAGTACTTC.

This chain connects TRBV12-3 or TRBV12-4 to TRBJ2-5; 14 positions agree with TRBD2. The ends lost 6 bases at V and 4 bases at J; junction bases unmatched: 7. CDR3 length: 16 residues. The chain's CDR3 is CASSGGLAGGGETQYF. DNA of the CDR3: TGTGCCAGCAGCGGCGGACTAGCGGGGGGCGGAGAGACCCAGTACTTC.

V is TRBV12-3 or TRBV12-4 and J is TRBJ2-1; weak D call: TRBD1 (5 bases). V lost 7 bases, J lost 6 bases, and 16 bases lay in between. The CDR3 runs to 14 residues. The DNA for the CDR3 is TGTGCCAGCACCCCAGTAGGGGCGCCCAATGAGCAGTTCTTC. Encoded protein: CASTPVGAPNEQFF.

V is TRBV10-3 and J is TRBJ1-1, with D unclear. Per the germline V gene, CDR1 is ENHRY and CDR2 is SYGVKD. This CDR3 has 13 amino acids. Trimming removed 3 bases from V and 4 bases from J, with 9 bases in between. The CDR3 reads CAISDVVGTEAFF. In DNA form, the CDR3 reads TGTGCCATCAGTGATGTAGTGGGCACTGAAGCTTTCTTT.

This clonotype has just a few counts. The genes are TRBV15 and TRBJ2-2; D is unresolved. The CDR3 is made up of 17 amino acids. The V gene lost 3 bases and the J gene lost 0 bases, with 14 bases spanning the gap. Germline loops: CDR1 LNHNV, CDR2 YYDKDF (reference sequence). The DNA for the CDR3 is TGTGCCACCAGCAGGTCCCAATGGAAGGCGAACACCGGGGAGCTGTTTTTT. Its protein product is CATSRSQWKANTGELFF.

The sample holds a few counts of this clonotype. The gene calls are TRBV4-3 and TRBJ1-2; 9 nucleotides line up with TRBD1. J was trimmed by 6 bases and V by 2 bases; bases with no gene match: 7. Looked up from germline, CDR1 is LGHNA and CDR2 is YSLEER. The CDR3 consists of 15 residues. The CDR3 region has the DNA TGCGCCAGCAGCCAATTCGGGACAGGGACTAATGGCTACACCTTC. It is translated as CASSQFGTGTNGYTF.

The sample holds a few counts of this clonotype. The V gene is TRBV5-4, the J gene TRBJ2-7, with TRBD1 matching over 8 bases. Looked up from germline, CDR1 is SGHNT and CDR2 is YYREEE (reference sequence). After removal of 0 bases from V and 3 bases from J, the junction contained 5 bases not matched to a gene. The CDR3 spans 15 residues. The CDR3 nucleotides read TGTGCCAGCAGCTTGGGGGGAACAGGGGGCTACGAGCAGTACTTC. This gives the protein CASSLGGTGGYEQYF. The full variable domain, its missing parts supplied by reference TRBV5-4 and TRBJ2-7, is ETGVTQSPTHLIKTRGQQVTLRCSSQSGHNTVSWYQQALGQGPQFIFQYYREEENGRGNFPPRFSGLQFPNYSSELNVNALELDDSALYLCASSLGGTGGYEQYFGPGTRLTVT.

This chain connects TRBV19 to TRBJ2-7; D is tentatively TRBD1 or TRBD2 (5 bases each). Trimming removed 6 bases at V and 0 bases at J, with 18 bases between. The CDR3 is 16 residues long. The germline V gene has CDR1 LNHDA and CDR2 SQIVND (reference sequence). This chain's CDR3 is CASSTWLPGSSYEQYF. The DNA of the CDR3 is TGTGCCAGTAGCACTTGGCTGCCAGGGAGCTCCTACGAGCAGTACTTC. Full variable domain (missing parts from reference TRBV19 and TRBJ2-7): DGGITQSPKYLFRKEGQNVTLSCEQNLNHDAMYWYRQDPGQGLRLIYYSQIVNDFQKGDIAEGYSVSREKKESFPLTVTSAQKNPTAFYLCASSTWLPGSSYEQYFGPGTRLTVT.

This clonotype was found a few times. The rearrangement links TRBV6-5 to TRBJ2-5; D tentatively fits TRBD1 or TRBD2 (6 bases each). V lost 10 bases and J 4 bases, leaving 19 bases between the germline ends. This CDR3 region has 14 residues. Germline CDR1 reads MNHEY; CDR2 reads SVGAGI. CDR3 amino acids: CATQEKGGRETQYF. As DNA, the CDR3 is TGTGCCACCCAGGAAAAGGGGGGACGAGAGACCCAGTACTTC.

The V and J genes are TRBV4-1 and TRBJ1-5, with D possibly TRBD1 on 6 matching bases. The CDR3 loop spans 15 amino acids. CDR1 is MGHRA, CDR2 YSYEKL, per germline. Trimming left V 3 bases short and J 5 bases short, with 14 bases between. CDR3 amino acids: CASSQTQGIDQPQHF. The CDR3 DNA sequence: TGCGCCAGCAGCCAGACACAGGGTATCGATCAGCCCCAGCATTTT.

This clonotype was detected many times. V usage is TRBV5-1 and J usage is TRBJ2-3, with a tentative D call TRBD2 (5 bases). Trimming stripped 4 bases from V and 1 base from J, with 10 bases between. CDR3 length: 14 amino acids. From germline, CDR1 is SGHRS and CDR2 YFSETQ. For the CDR3, the DNA is TGCGCCAGCAGCCTTAGTAGCGGCACAGATACGCAGTATTTT. This gives the protein CASSLSSGTDTQYF.

Many counts were recorded for this clonotype. The genes are TRBV27 and TRBJ2-5; D is perhaps TRBD1 (7 bases). The CDR3 runs to 13 residues. V was clipped by 7 bases and J by 5 bases, with 14 bases between them. CDR1 is MNHEY and CDR2 is SMNVEV in the germline V gene (reference sequence). CDR3 nucleotide sequence: TGTGCCAGCAAATCAGGGGGGCAGGAGACCCAGTACTTC. Its protein product is CASKSGGQETQYF.

CDR3 sequence (DNA): TGTGCCAGCAGTTCCCCCTACGAATGGGAGACCCAGTACTTC. Protein: CASSSPYEWETQYF. The rearrangement links TRBV6-2 or TRBV6-3 to TRBJ2-5; no firm D call. From germline, CDR1 is MNHEY and CDR2 SVGEGT. V lost 4 bases to trimming and J lost 5 bases, with 14 bases between them. This CDR3 region has 14 residues.

This clonotype showed up many times. The chain recombines TRBV7-6 with TRBJ2-1; perhaps TRBD1 as D (6 bases). Germline-derived CDR1 and CDR2 are SGHVS and FNYEAQ. The CDR3 runs 14 residues. Trimming took off 5 bases at V and 9 bases at J, with 17 bases between the two ends. CDR3 loop: CASSLSGGRPEQFF. CDR3 nucleotides: TGTGCCAGCAGCCTAAGTGGGGGCCGACCTGAGCAGTTCTTC.

CDR3 residues: CASRSSGGDTQYF. For the CDR3, the DNA is TGTGCCAGCAGGTCGAGCGGGGGAGATACGCAGTATTTT. This chain joins TRBV7-9 and TRBJ2-3, with 8 bases matching TRBD2. V lost 6 bases and J lost 5; bases outside the gene matches: 4. Germline V gene lookup returns CDR1 SEHNR and CDR2 FQNEAQ (reference sequence). This CDR3 comprises 13 residues. The full variable domain, completed using reference TRBV7-9 and TRBJ2-3, is DTGVSQNPRHKITKRGQNVTFRCDPISEHNRLYWYRQTLGQGPEFLTYFQNEAQLEKSRLLSDRFSAERPKGSFSTLEIQRTEQGDSAMYLCASRSSGGDTQYFGPGTRLTVL.

This clonotype was observed at least ten times. V gene TRBV7-2 combines with J gene TRBJ1-6; no reliable D call. Germline CDR1 is SGHTA and CDR2 is FQGNSA. Trimming stripped 5 bases from V and 0 bases from J, with 17 bases between. The CDR3 consists of 18 residues. The CDR3 region is CASSPQPFLGSYNSPLHF. The CDR3 DNA reads TGTGCCAGCAGCCCTCAACCTTTCCTGGGCTCCTATAATTCACCCCTCCACTTT.

This clonotype was observed a handful of times. The CDR3 sequence is CSAGEGGYQPQHF. The CDR3 DNA is TGCAGTGCGGGCGAGGGGGGTTATCAGCCCCAGCATTTT. The gene calls are TRBV20-1 and TRBJ1-5; a weak D match, TRBD1 (6 bases). V was pared by 6 bases and J by 5 bases, with 14 bases between. The CDR3 runs 13 residues. Germline CDR1 is DFQATT and CDR2 is SNEGSKA (reference sequence).

This sequence joins TRBV24-1 and TRBJ2-7; TRBD1 matches at 9 bases. Germline trimming cut 4 bases from V and 4 bases from J; bases unmatched to any gene: 10. The length of the CDR3 is 16 residues. CDR1 KGHDR and CDR2 SFDVKD come from the germline V gene. The CDR3 here is CATSDNTGGAWYEQYF. The CDR3 coding sequence is TGTGCCACCAGTGACAATACAGGGGGCGCTTGGTACGAGCAGTACTTC.